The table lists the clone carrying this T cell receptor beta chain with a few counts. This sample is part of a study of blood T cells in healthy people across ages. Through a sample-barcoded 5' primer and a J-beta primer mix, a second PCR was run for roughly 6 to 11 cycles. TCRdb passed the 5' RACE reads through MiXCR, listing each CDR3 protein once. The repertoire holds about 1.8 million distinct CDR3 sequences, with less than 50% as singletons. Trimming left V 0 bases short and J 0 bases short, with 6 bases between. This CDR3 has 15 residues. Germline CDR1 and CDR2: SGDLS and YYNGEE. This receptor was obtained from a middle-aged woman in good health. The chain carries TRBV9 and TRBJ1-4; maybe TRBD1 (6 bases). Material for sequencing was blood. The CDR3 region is CASSVGTATNEKLFF. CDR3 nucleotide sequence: TGTGCCAGCAGCGTAGGGACAGCAACTAATGAAAAACTGTTTTTT.